Listed below are T cell receptor beta chains from one sample, sequenced in a study of T cell responses to AZD1222 COVID-19 vaccine. The assay was immunoSEQ multiplex PCR, and TCRdb's table has in-frame clones only and misses some. The data hold approximately 120,000 clones, with roughly nine tenths observed a single time. Material: peripheral blood, obtained on day 0 of AZD1222 vaccination. Receptors were obtained from an adult in good health. The CDR3 runs from the conserved cysteine through the conserved F or W. The D gene is left open where the match is weak. Size is omitted from some rows. Given values are once, few, many or a class for expanded clones.

v_call	d_call	clone_size	j_call	cdr3_aa	cdr3_nt
TRBV13	TRBD2	-	TRBJ2-3	CASSLETGLAGADTQYF	TGTGCCAGCAGCTTAGAGACGGGACTAGCGGGAGCAGATACGCAGTATTTT
TRBV7-9	TRBD1	-	TRBJ1-2	CASSPPVRQGTYGYTF	TGTGCCAGCAGCCCACCTGTTCGACAGGGGACCTATGGCTACACCTTC
TRBV7-2	-	-	TRBJ2-7	CASSSNLGEQYF	TGTGCCAGCAGCTCCAATCTCGGCGAGCAGTACTTC
TRBV19	-	once	TRBJ1-4	CASSIETNQDSHEKLFF	TGTGCCAGTAGTATAGAGACCAACCAGGACTCGCATGAAAAACTGTTTTTT
TRBV13	TRBD1	-	TRBJ1-2	CASSLDLGTGYGYTF	TGTGCCAGCAGCTTAGACCTTGGGACAGGGTATGGCTACACCTTC
TRBV9	TRBD2	-	TRBJ2-5	CASSVDLAGGKETQYF	TGTGCCAGCAGCGTAGATTTAGCGGGGGGTAAAGAGACCCAGTACTTC
TRBV4-3	-	-	TRBJ1-1	CASSQGVRVTEAFF	TGCGCCAGCAGCCAAGGTGTACGAGTTACTGAAGCTTTCTTT
TRBV10-3	-	-	TRBJ1-3	CAISDDTRSGNTIYF	TGTGCCATCAGTGATGACACGCGCTCTGGAAACACCATATATTTT
TRBV7-6	-	-	TRBJ2-5	CASSADRQETQYF	TGTGCCAGCAGCGCTGACCGGCAAGAGACCCAGTACTTC
TRBV21-1	-	-	TRBJ2-2	CASSKEDGELFF	TGTGCCAGCAGCAAAGAGGACGGGGAGCTGTTTTTT
TRBV4-1	TRBD1	-	TRBJ2-7	CASSKTGESYEQYF	TGCGCCAGCAGCAAAACAGGGGAATCCTACGAGCAGTACTTC
TRBV2	-	-	TRBJ2-2	CASTADYTGELFF	TGTGCCAGCACAGCGGACTACACCGGGGAGCTGTTTTTT
TRBV24-1	TRBD1	-	TRBJ1-5	CATSDSGQEDQPQHF	TGTGCCACCAGTGATTCGGGACAGGAGGATCAGCCCCAGCATTTT
TRBV24-1	-	-	TRBJ1-2	CATRDYGYTF	TGTGCCACCAGGGACTATGGCTACACCTTC
TRBV6-2/TRBV6-3	TRBD2	-	TRBJ2-7	CASSLAGGLKSYEQYF	TGTGCCAGCAGCCTAGCGGGGGGTCTCAAATCCTACGAGCAGTACTTC
TRBV15	TRBD1	-	TRBJ2-7	CATSLNPTGGSYEQYF	TGTGCCACCAGCCTAAATCCGACAGGGGGGTCCTACGAGCAGTACTTC
TRBV7-9	-	-	TRBJ2-7	CASSQSGHEQYF	TGTGCCAGCAGCCAATCGGGACACGAGCAGTACTTC
TRBV6-2/TRBV6-3	-	-	TRBJ1-6	CASSYGQRYNSPLHF	TGTGCCAGCAGTTACGGGCAGCGCTATAATTCACCCCTCCACTTT
TRBV7-2	-	-	TRBJ1-3	CASSFALGNTIYF	TGTGCCAGCAGCTTTGCGTTAGGAAACACCATATATTTT
TRBV15	-	once	TRBJ2-7	CATSTLAEGAYEQYF	TGTGCCACCAGCACCTTAGCGGAGGGTGCGTACGAGCAGTACTTC
TRBV25-1	-	-	TRBJ1-2	CASSDRPVYGYTF	TGTGCCAGCAGTGACAGGCCGGTCTATGGCTACACCTTC
TRBV6-1	-	once	TRBJ1-2	CASSEAWQGLNYGYTF	TGTGCCAGCAGTGAAGCCTGGCAGGGACTGAACTATGGCTACACCTTC
TRBV7-9	-	-	TRBJ2-2	CASSLGFGELFF	TGTGCCAGCAGCTTAGGTTTCGGGGAGCTGTTTTTT
TRBV2	-	-	TRBJ1-1	CASSEIGAIAEAFF	TGTGCCAGCAGTGAAATTGGGGCAATAGCTGAAGCTTTCTTT
TRBV2	TRBD1	-	TRBJ1-6	CASRPSPGQGSSPLHF	TGTGCCAGCAGGCCGTCCCCGGGACAGGGGAGTTCACCCCTCCACTTT
TRBV18	TRBD2	-	TRBJ2-1	CASSPTSGGYNEQFF	TGTGCCAGCTCCCCTACTAGCGGGGGTTACAATGAGCAGTTCTTC
TRBV3-1/TRBV3-2	TRBD1	-	TRBJ1-4	CASRRGLTNEKLFF	TGTGCCAGCCGCAGGGGGCTTACTAATGAAAAACTGTTTTTT
TRBV20-1	-	-	TRBJ2-1	CSAIDNEQFF	TGCAGTGCTATAGATAATGAGCAGTTCTTC
TRBV5-1	TRBD1	-	TRBJ1-1	CASSLATGGTEAFF	TGCGCCAGCAGCTTGGCGACAGGGGGAACTGAAGCTTTCTTT
TRBV12-3/TRBV12-4	-	-	TRBJ1-2	CASSLAHGGYTF	TGTGCCAGCAGTTTAGCGCATGGGGGCTACACCTTC
TRBV7-2	TRBD1	-	TRBJ1-5	CASSLGDRGFQPQHF	TGTGCCAGCAGCTTAGGGGACAGGGGATTTCAGCCCCAGCATTTT
TRBV7-3	-	-	TRBJ1-1	CASSQRGGTEAFF	TGTGCCAGCAGCCAAAGGGGGGGCACTGAAGCTTTCTTT
TRBV6-6	-	few	TRBJ2-5	CASGYQETQYF	TGTGCCAGCGGCTACCAAGAGACCCAGTACTTC
TRBV7-8	TRBD1	-	TRBJ2-7	CASSLVETGNDYEQYF	TGTGCCAGCAGCTTAGTCGAGACAGGGAACGACTACGAGCAGTACTTC
TRBV5-1	TRBD2	-	TRBJ2-5	CASSIALAGLAETQYF	TGCGCCAGCAGCATAGCGCTAGCGGGCCTAGCGGAGACCCAGTACTTC
TRBV27	-	-	TRBJ2-1	CASSLTGSNEQFF	TGTGCCAGCAGCTTAACGGGGAGCAATGAGCAGTTCTTC
TRBV28	TRBD2	-	TRBJ2-5	CASSYSSGGVITDRETQYF	TGTGCCAGCAGTTATTCTAGCGGGGGAGTAATAACAGATAGGGAAACCCAGTACTTC
TRBV6-5	TRBD1	-	TRBJ1-5	CASSITGDQPQHF	TGTGCCAGCAGTATAACAGGGGATCAGCCCCAGCATTTT
TRBV7-8	-	medium-sized	TRBJ1-5	CASSGGSDKFGQPQHF	TGTGCCAGCAGCGGGGGAAGTGACAAGTTTGGTCAGCCCCAGCATTTT
TRBV18	-	-	TRBJ2-3	CASSPGEDGGQYF	TGTGCCAGCTCACCAGGCGAGGACGGAGGGCAGTATTTT
TRBV9	TRBD2	-	TRBJ2-1	CASSETSGSTVREFF	TGTGCCAGCAGCGAGACTAGCGGGAGTACGGTTAGGGAGTTCTTC
TRBV11-3	TRBD1	-	TRBJ1-3	CASSRGQVGNTIYF	TGTGCCAGCAGCCGAGGACAGGTTGGAAACACCATATATTTT
TRBV18	-	-	TRBJ1-1	CASSPGENTEAFF	TGTGCCAGCTCACCGGGGGAGAACACTGAAGCTTTCTTT